This passage covers 30 T cell receptor beta chains from one sample sequenced in a study of glioma-infiltrating T cells. TCR alpha and beta CDR3 regions were amplified from RNA using iRepertoire nested multiplex PCR. Each CDR3 protein gets one entry after TCRdb re-called the multiplex PCR reads with MiXCR. This table holds about 130,000 distinct CDR3 sequences, roughly 23% found once. Sequencing was done on a sample of glioma tissue, nonneoplastic brain tissue, or PBMCs (not recorded which). The receptors derive from a human donor with low-grade glioma or glioblastoma, undergoing nonglioma brain surgery, or in good health (not recorded which).

On this clonotype: Being one base from a much bigger clone, this may be a read error. The chain is built from TRBV7-7 and TRBJ2-1; D ambiguous. Germline loops: CDR1 SSHAT, CDR2 FNYEAQ (reference sequence). The V end lost 1 base, the J end lost 8 bases, and 15 bases lay between the germline ends. This CDR3 contains 15 residues. The CDR3, as DNA: TGTGCCAGCAGCTTAGGGCTAGAAGATAGCTATGAGCAGTTCTTC. It encodes CASSLGLEDSYEQFF.

The chain recombines TRBV5-4 with TRBJ2-3; D gene uncertain. Trimming took 4 bases from V and 6 from J, leaving 15 bases between them. Germline values: CDR1 SGHNT, CDR2 YYREEE (reference sequence). The CDR3 is 14 amino acids. The DNA for the CDR3 is TGTGCCAGCAGCGTAGGACGTCAGTCGGATACGCAGTATTTT. Translation: CASSVGRQSDTQYF.

This clonotype appeared many times. V is TRBV27 and J is TRBJ2-1; D unclear. Looked up from germline, CDR1 is MNHEY and CDR2 is SMNVEV (reference sequence). V lost 7 bases to trimming and J lost 5 bases, with 27 bases between them. The CDR3 loop spans 18 amino acids. The CDR3 DNA reads TGTGCCAGCACCACGTACCTGGTTCGGTCCTTACGGCACAATGAGCAGTTCTTC. This translates into CASTTYLVRSLRHNEQFF.

The chain is built from TRBV3-1 and TRBJ2-2; 9 bases agree with TRBD2. Germline CDR1 reads LGHDT; CDR2 reads YNNKEL (reference sequence). The CDR3 is made up of 15 amino acids. The V segment lost 4 bases and the J segment 3 bases; nucleotides outside the gene matches: 3. CDR3 amino acids: CASSLRLADTGELFF. The DNA of the CDR3 is TGTGCCAGCAGCCTCCGACTAGCGGACACCGGGGAGCTGTTTTTT.

This clonotype was seen repeatedly, ten times or more. The chain employs TRBV20-1 and TRBJ2-1; TRBD2 matches at 8 bases. V lost 1 base to trimming and J lost 7 bases; unmatched junction nucleotides: 6. The CDR3 contains 14 residues. Germline V gene lookup returns CDR1 DFQATT and CDR2 SNEGSKA (reference sequence). The CDR3 coding sequence is TGCAGTGCTAGAGTTAGCGGGATTGTGAATGAGCAGTTCTTC. This codes for CSARVSGIVNEQFF.

This clonotype has ten or more counts. V and J are TRBV29-1 and TRBJ2-2; D is possibly TRBD1 or TRBD2 (6 bases each). The CDR3 loop spans 14 amino acids. The V gene lost 6 bases and the J gene lost 7 bases, with 18 bases spanning the gap. From germline, CDR1 is SQVTM and CDR2 ANQGSEA. CDR3 DNA: TGCAGCGTATCCTCCGGGGGCTTTGGCGGGGAGCTGTTTTTT. Its translation: CSVSSGGFGGELFF.

For this clonotype: The junction differs from germline at one of its ends, possibly a read error. The chain employs TRBV18 and TRBJ1-6; 7 bases map to TRBD1. The V gene's germline CDR1 is KGHSH and CDR2 LQKENI. There are 14 residues in the CDR3. This CDR3 reads CASSLGTDNPPLHF. CDR3 in DNA: TGTGCCAGCTCACTTGGGACAGATAATCCACCCCTCCACTTT.

This clonotype was detected a few times. Possible read error: a much larger clone is one base away. CDR3 sequence reads: CASNTYDSLMNTEAFF. CDR3 DNA: TGTGCCAGCAACACCTACGATTCGCTCATGAACACTGAAGCTTTCTTT. The rearrangement links TRBV27 to TRBJ1-1; no reliable D call. This CDR3 contains 16 residues. V dropped 7 bases and J dropped 0 bases, with 18 bases sitting between them. CDR1 MNHEY and CDR2 SMNVEV come from the germline V gene (reference sequence).

This clonotype was picked up many times. V is TRBV7-2 and J is TRBJ2-5; TRBD2 matches at 11 bases. The CDR3 totals 15 residues. V was pared by 5 bases and J by 7 bases, with 9 bases of the junction left unmatched. CDR1 is SGHTA, CDR2 FQGNSA, per germline. Here the CDR3 reads CASSPSGGTSGTQYF. The CDR3 nucleotides read TGTGCCAGCAGCCCTAGCGGGGGGACTAGCGGGACCCAGTACTTC.

This clonotype was picked up many times. The V gene is TRBV28, the J gene TRBJ1-1; D possibly corresponds to TRBD1 (6 bases). The CDR3 extends over 16 amino acids. Trimming shortened V by 6 bases and J by 2 bases, and 19 bases separated the two germline ends. Germline-derived CDR1 and CDR2 are MDHEN and SYDVKM. CDR3 residues: CASSSITGTPNTEAFF. DNA for the CDR3: TGTGCCAGCAGCTCAATCACCGGGACACCTAACACTGAAGCTTTCTTT. The full variable domain, rest sourced from reference TRBV28 and TRBJ1-1, is DVKVTQSSRYLVKRTGEKVFLECVQDMDHENMFWYRQDPGLGLRLIYFSYDVKMKEKGDIPEGYSVSREKKERFSLILESASTNQTSMYLCASSSITGTPNTEAFFGQGTRLTVV.

Ten or more counts support this clonotype. This chain connects TRBV20-1 to TRBJ2-7, with TRBD2 matching over 13 bases. The J segment lost 4 bases and the V segment lost 4 bases, leaving 13 bases of the junction unmatched. This CDR3 has 17 amino acids. Germline V lookup: CDR1 DFQATT, CDR2 SNEGSKA (reference sequence). CDR3: CSATTHGLAGVGYEQYF. The CDR3 bases are TGCAGTGCTACTACTCATGGACTAGCGGGAGTCGGGTACGAGCAGTACTTC.

This rearrangement joins TRBV25-1 to TRBJ2-1; a weak D match, TRBD1 (5 bases). This CDR3 region has 16 residues. Trimming took 2 bases from V and 8 from J, leaving 19 bases between them. Germline CDR1 and CDR2: MGHDK and SYGVNS. In nucleotides, the CDR3 is TGTGCCAGCAGTGAAACTAACAGGAGAGATTCCTATGAGCAGTTCTTC. Its protein product is CASSETNRRDSYEQFF.

This clonotype was seen a few times. The CDR3 nucleotides are TGCAGCGTTGGATACAGGTTCGGGGAGCTGTTTTTT. Translating gives CSVGYRFGELFF. The chain couples TRBV29-1 to TRBJ2-2; D is possibly TRBD1 (5 bases). V shed 4 bases and J shed 7 bases, with 10 bases lying between them. CDR3 length equals 12 residues. Germline CDR1 SQVTM, CDR2 ANQGSEA.

Points on this clonotype: A much larger clone lies a single base off, so this may be a read error. The V call is TRBV5-4, the J call TRBJ2-5; D might be TRBD2 (6 bases). This CDR3 is 13 amino acids long. Germline values: CDR1 SGHNT, CDR2 YYREEE (reference sequence). The CDR3 region is CASRLETRETQYF. The CDR3 DNA sequence: TGTGCCAGCCGCTTGGAGACTAGGGAGACCCAGTACTTC.

This clonotype was recorded many times. The gene calls are TRBV6-1 and TRBJ2-6; D uncertain. In germline, CDR1 is MNHNS, CDR2 SASEGT. The CDR3 is 13 residues long. V lost 0 bases to trimming and J lost 4 bases, with 1 base between them. The DNA of the CDR3 is TGTGCCAGCAGTGAAGCAGGGGCCAACGTCCTGACTTTC. Translated: CASSEAGANVLTF.

At least ten counts were recorded for this clonotype. The V and J genes are TRBV5-1 and TRBJ2-1; possibly TRBD2 for D (5 bases). Germline lookup yields CDR1 SGHRS and CDR2 YFSETQ. The CDR3 covers 14 residues. Trimming took 0 bases from V and 6 from J, leaving 10 bases between them. The chain's CDR3 is CASSLAGKGNEQFF. The DNA for the CDR3 is TGCGCCAGCAGCTTGGCGGGAAAGGGCAATGAGCAGTTCTTC.

This clonotype appeared many times. The genes are TRBV2 and TRBJ1-6, with D hard to call. The CDR3 has 14 amino acids. V gave up 2 bases and J gave up 6 bases, with 8 bases separating them. CDR1 SNHLY and CDR2 FYNNEI come from the germline V gene. This CDR3 is CASSEWAVNSPLHF. The CDR3 DNA reads TGTGCCAGCAGTGAATGGGCAGTTAATTCACCCCTCCACTTT.

This clonotype was seen only a few times. This sequence may be a read error, since a much larger clone differs from it by one base. V is TRBV29-1 and J is TRBJ2-3, with D unresolved. The V gene's germline CDR1 is SQVTM and CDR2 ANQGSEA. The CDR3 is made up of 15 amino acids. This CDR3 reads CSVEGPPGIIDTQYF. Here the CDR3 DNA reads TGCAGCGTAGAAGGACCGCCCGGCATAATAGATACGCAGTATTTT.

This chain links TRBV18 with TRBJ2-7; D ambiguous. The germline V gene encodes CDR1 KGHSH and CDR2 LQKENI. Trimming cost V 3 bases and J 3 bases, with 12 bases left between them. This CDR3 is built from 14 residues. CDR3 DNA: TGTGCCAGCTCACCTACGGTACAGAACTACGAGCAGTACTTC. It codes for CASSPTVQNYEQYF. Full variable domain (rest looked up from reference TRBV18 and TRBJ2-7): NAGVMQNPRHLVRRRGQEARLRCSPMKGHSHVYWYRQLPEEGLKFMVYLQKENIIDESGMPKERFSAEFPKEGPSILRIQQVVRGDSAAYFCASSPTVQNYEQYFGPGTRLTVT.

This clonotype was recorded at least ten times. The chain combines TRBV19 with TRBJ2-3; the match to TRBD2 covers 8 bases. J gave up 6 bases and V 8 bases, and 13 bases lay outside the gene matches. Germline V gene lookup returns CDR1 LNHDA and CDR2 SQIVND (reference sequence). The CDR3 runs 15 residues. This CDR3 is CASRTPGLDTDTQYF. The CDR3 DNA reads as TGTGCCAGTCGTACTCCGGGACTAGATACGGATACGCAGTATTTT.

In this sample, this clonotype turned up many times. V and J are TRBV7-9 and TRBJ2-2; D unclear. V lost 5 bases and J lost 3, with 4 bases in between. The CDR3 covers 12 residues. Germline loops: CDR1 SEHNR, CDR2 FQNEAQ (reference sequence). CDR3 residues: CASSPYTGELFF. CDR3 coding DNA: TGTGCCAGCAGCCCATACACCGGGGAGCTGTTTTTT.

This clonotype was recorded many times. The chain has TRBV10-3 and TRBJ2-3; D perhaps matches TRBD1 (6 bases). The V gene's germline CDR1 is ENHRY and CDR2 SYGVKD. The CDR3 is 16 residues long. V lost 0 bases and J lost 4, with 14 bases in between. The CDR3 reads CAISESQGVDPDTQYF. The CDR3 region has the DNA TGTGCCATCAGTGAGTCACAGGGAGTAGATCCAGATACGCAGTATTTT.

The sample holds many counts of this clonotype. This chain connects TRBV7-2 to TRBJ2-5; 8 nucleotides match TRBD1. In germline, CDR1 is SGHTA, CDR2 FQGNSA. Trimming took 3 bases from V and 10 from J; bases not matched to a gene: 10. The CDR3 is 14 residues long. In DNA form, the CDR3 reads TGTGCCAGCAGCTTTGGCAGGAACAGGGGGGACCAGTACTTC. Its protein is CASSFGRNRGDQYF.

The sample holds one count of this clonotype. This may come from a read error, since a much larger clone is one base off. This chain uses TRBV27 with TRBJ2-5; tentatively, D is TRBD2 (5 bases). CDR1 is MNHEY and CDR2 is SMNVEV in the germline V gene (reference sequence). The CDR3 length is 16 residues. CDR3 in DNA: TGTGCCAGCAGCCTCACTCTAGCCTCAGTGGGAGAGACCCAGCACTTC. Translated, it gives CASSLTLASVGETQHF.

This clonotype was counted between two and nine times. The chain carries TRBV3-1 and TRBJ1-2; tentative D call: TRBD1 (5 bases). CDR1 LGHDT and CDR2 YNNKEL come from the germline V gene (reference sequence). Trimming pared 9 bases from V and 3 bases from J, leaving 17 bases between. This CDR3 is 14 amino acids long. The chain's CDR3 is CASGTGTSYYGYTF. In nucleotides, the CDR3 is TGTGCCAGTGGAACCGGGACGTCTTACTATGGCTACACCTTC.

This clonotype was seen at least ten times. The rearrangement links TRBV10-3 to TRBJ2-7; tentative D call: TRBD2 (5 bases). V was cut by 9 bases and J by 3 bases, with 9 bases left in between. Germline V CDR1 and CDR2: ENHRY, SYGVKD. This CDR3 contains 11 residues. CDR3 nucleotides: TGTGCCATAGGACTGGGCTACGAGCAGTACTTC. This translates into CAIGLGYEQYF.

The rearrangement joins TRBV29-1 to TRBJ2-7; the match to TRBD2 covers 12 bases. Trimming cost V 3 bases and J 7 bases; bases outside gene matches: 13. Germline V gene sequence: CDR1 SQVTM, CDR2 ANQGSEA. The CDR3 has 16 amino acids. The CDR3: CSVENALASGRGEQYF. CDR3 in DNA: TGCAGCGTTGAGAACGCGCTGGCTAGCGGGAGGGGTGAGCAGTACTTC.

Concerning this clonotype: This clone may be a read error of a much larger clone one base away. The V call is TRBV7-3, the J call TRBJ2-5; 11 nucleotides agree with TRBD1. CDR3 length equals 14 residues. Germline CDR1 and CDR2: SGHTA and FQGTGA. Unmatched junction bases numbered 7, after V lost 8 bases and J lost 5 bases. The CDR3 loop is CASGRTGGSETQYF. The DNA of the CDR3 is TGTGCCAGCGGTCGGACAGGGGGCTCGGAGACCCAGTACTTC.

Notes on this clonotype: Germline is not matched at one junction end, which may reflect a read error. This chain links TRBV20-1 with TRBJ2-6, with 9 bases matching TRBD1. This CDR3 contains 19 residues. Germline-derived CDR1 and CDR2 are DFQATT and SNEGSKA (reference sequence). This chain's CDR3 is CSAKNNIPGQGSGANVMTF. The CDR3 nucleotides are TGCAGTGCTAAAAACAACATACCGGGACAGGGATCCGGGGCCAACGTCATGACTTTC.

The sample holds a few counts of this clonotype. The CDR3 reads CSILSGRTDTQYF. CDR3 bases: TGCAGCATCCTCAGCGGGAGGACAGATACGCAGTATTTT. The rearrangement uses TRBV29-1 and TRBJ2-3, with TRBD2 identical over 9 bases. The CDR3 has 13 amino acids. The germline CDR1 and CDR2 sequences are SQVTM and ANQGSEA. The ends lost 8 bases at V and 3 bases at J; junction bases unmatched: 6.